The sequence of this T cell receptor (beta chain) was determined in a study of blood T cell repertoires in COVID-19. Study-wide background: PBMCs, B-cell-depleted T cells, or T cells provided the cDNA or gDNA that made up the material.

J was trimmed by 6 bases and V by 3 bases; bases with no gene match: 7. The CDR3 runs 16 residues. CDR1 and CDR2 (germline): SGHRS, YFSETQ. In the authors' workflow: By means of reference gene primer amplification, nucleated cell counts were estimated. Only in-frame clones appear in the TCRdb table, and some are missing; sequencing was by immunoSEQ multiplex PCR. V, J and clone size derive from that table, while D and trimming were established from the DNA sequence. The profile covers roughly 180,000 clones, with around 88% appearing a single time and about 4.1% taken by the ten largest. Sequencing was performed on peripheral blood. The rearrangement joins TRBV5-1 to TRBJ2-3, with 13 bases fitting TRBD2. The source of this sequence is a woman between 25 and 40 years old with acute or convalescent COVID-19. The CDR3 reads CASSSLGLAGLDTQYF. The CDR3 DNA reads TGCGCCAGCAGCTCACTGGGACTAGCGGGATTGGATACGCAGTATTTT.